This section outlines one T cell receptor (beta chain) sequence together with its context. CDR1 SNHLY and CDR2 FYNNEI come from the germline V gene. The V and J ends lost 6 bases and 1 base respectively, with 3 bases between them. The CDR3 is made up of 11 amino acids. The source of the sample is a study of shared clonotypes between healthy human individuals. Sequenced by immunoSEQ multiplex PCR; TCRdb stores in-frame clones only, minus some. Among roughly 520,000 clones, around 96% were seen once, and the ten largest hold approximately 0.067%. Sequencing was done on a sample of naive CD4+ T cells sorted from blood. Described subset: CD45RA+ positively selected. The J gene is TRBJ2-5, the V gene TRBV2; D not certain. This receptor was taken from a woman between 25 and 40 years old in good health. This CDR3 is CASRPQETQYF. The CDR3 DNA is TGTGCCAGCAGACCCCAAGAGACCCAGTACTTC.